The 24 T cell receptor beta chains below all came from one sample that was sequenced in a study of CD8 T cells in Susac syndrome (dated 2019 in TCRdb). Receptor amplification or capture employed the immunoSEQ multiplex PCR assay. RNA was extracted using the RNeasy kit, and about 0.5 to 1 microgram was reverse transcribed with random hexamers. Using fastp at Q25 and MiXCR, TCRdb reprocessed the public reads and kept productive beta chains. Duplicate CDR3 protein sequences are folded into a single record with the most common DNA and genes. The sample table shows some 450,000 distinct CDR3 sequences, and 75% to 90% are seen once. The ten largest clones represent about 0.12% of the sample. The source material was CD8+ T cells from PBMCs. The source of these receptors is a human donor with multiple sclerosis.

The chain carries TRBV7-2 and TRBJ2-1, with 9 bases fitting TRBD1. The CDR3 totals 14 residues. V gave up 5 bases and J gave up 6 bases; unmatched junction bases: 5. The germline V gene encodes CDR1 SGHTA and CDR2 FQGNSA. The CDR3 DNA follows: TGTGCCAGCAGCAACCCGGGACAGGGCAATGAGCAGTTCTTC. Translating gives CASSNPGQGNEQFF.

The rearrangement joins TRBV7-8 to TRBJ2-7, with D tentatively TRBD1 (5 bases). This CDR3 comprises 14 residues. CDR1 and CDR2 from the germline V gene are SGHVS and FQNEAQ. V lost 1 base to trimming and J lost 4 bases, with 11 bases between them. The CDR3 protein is CASSLDTGPYEQYF. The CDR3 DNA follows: TGTGCCAGCAGCTTAGATACAGGCCCTTACGAGCAGTACTTC.

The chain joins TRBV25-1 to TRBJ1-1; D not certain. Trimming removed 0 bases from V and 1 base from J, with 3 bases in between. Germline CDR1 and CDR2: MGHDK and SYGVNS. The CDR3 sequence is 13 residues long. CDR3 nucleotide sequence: TGTGCCAGCAGTGAATACTCGAACACTGAAGCTTTCTTT. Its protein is CASSEYSNTEAFF.

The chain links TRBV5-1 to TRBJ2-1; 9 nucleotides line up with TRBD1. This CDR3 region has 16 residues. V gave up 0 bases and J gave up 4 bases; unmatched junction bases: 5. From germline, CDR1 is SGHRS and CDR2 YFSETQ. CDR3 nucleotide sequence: TGCGCCAGCAGCTTGGCCAGGGACAGGGTATACAATGAGCAGTTCTTC. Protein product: CASSLARDRVYNEQFF.

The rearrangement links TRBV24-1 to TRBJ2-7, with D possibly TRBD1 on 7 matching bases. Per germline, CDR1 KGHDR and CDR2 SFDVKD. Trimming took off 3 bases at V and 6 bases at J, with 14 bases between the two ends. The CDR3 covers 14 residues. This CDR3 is CATSDPRQGGEQYF. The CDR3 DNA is TGTGCCACCAGTGATCCCAGACAGGGAGGCGAGCAGTACTTC.

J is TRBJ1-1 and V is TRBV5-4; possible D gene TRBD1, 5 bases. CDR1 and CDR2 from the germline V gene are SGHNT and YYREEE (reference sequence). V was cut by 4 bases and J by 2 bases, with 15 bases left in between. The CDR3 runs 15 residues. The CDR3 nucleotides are TGTGCCAGCAGCCTGTGGGGGGACCTAAACACTGAAGCTTTCTTT. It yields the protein CASSLWGDLNTEAFF.

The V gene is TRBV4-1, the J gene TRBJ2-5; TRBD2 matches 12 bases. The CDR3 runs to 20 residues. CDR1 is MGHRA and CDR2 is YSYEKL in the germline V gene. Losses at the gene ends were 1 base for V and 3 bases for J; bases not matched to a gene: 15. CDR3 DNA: TGCGCCAGCAGCCAAGTGGAACTAGCGGGGGGCCAAAACCAGGAAGAGACCCAGTACTTC. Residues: CASSQVELAGGQNQEETQYF.

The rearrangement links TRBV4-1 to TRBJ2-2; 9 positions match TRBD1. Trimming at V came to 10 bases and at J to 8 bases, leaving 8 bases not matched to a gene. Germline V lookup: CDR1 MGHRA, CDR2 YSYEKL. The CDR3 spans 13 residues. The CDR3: CATRTGVLGELFF. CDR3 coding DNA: TGCGCCACCCGGACAGGGGTTTTAGGGGAGCTGTTTTTT.

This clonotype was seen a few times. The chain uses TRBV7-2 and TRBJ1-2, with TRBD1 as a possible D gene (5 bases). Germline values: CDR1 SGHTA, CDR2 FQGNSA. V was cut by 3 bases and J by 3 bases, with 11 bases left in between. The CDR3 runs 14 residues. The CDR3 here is CASSLTGTDYGYTF. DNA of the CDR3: TGTGCCAGCAGCTTGACCGGGACGGACTATGGCTACACCTTC.

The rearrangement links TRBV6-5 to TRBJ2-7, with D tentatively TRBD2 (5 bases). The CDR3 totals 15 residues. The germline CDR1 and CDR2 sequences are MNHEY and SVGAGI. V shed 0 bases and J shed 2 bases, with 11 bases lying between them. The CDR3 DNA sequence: TGTGCCAGCAGTTACTCACGCAGCGGTACCTACGAGCAGTACTTC. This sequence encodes CASSYSRSGTYEQYF.

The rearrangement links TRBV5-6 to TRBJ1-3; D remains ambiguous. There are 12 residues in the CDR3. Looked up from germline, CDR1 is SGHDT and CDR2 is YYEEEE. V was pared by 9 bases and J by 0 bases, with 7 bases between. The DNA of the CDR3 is TGTGCCACCTCGGCCTCTGGAAACACCATATATTTT. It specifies CATSASGNTIYF.

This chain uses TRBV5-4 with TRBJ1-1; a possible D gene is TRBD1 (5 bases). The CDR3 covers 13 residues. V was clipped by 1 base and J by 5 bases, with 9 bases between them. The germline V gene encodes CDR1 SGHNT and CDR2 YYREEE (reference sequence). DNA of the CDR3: TGTGCCAGCAGCTTGCTGGCAGGGACTGAAGCTTTCTTT. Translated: CASSLLAGTEAFF.

The CDR3 DNA sequence: TGTGCCAGTAAGGTCTGGAGGGAACACAATGAGCAGTTCTTC. Its protein is CASKVWREHNEQFF. The chain carries TRBV6-5 and TRBJ2-1; possibly TRBD2 for D (6 bases). The CDR3 extends over 14 amino acids. V dropped 9 bases and J dropped 5 bases, with 17 bases sitting between them. Germline V gives CDR1 MNHEY, CDR2 SVGAGI.

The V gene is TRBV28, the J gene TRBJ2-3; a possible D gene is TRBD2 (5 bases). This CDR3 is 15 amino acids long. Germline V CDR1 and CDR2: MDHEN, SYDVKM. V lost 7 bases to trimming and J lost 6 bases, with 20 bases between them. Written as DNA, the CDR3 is TGTGCCAGCAAATCGGGGATCATTGCTCCGGATACGCAGTATTTT. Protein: CASKSGIIAPDTQYF.

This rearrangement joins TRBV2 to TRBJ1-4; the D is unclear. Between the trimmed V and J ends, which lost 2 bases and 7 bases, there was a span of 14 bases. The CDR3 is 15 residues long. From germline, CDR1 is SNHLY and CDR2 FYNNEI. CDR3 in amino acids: CASSEKSPNAEKLFF. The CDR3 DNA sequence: TGTGCCAGCAGTGAAAAGTCACCCAACGCTGAAAAACTGTTTTTT.

CDR3 in amino acids: CATRGAPGTEAFF. For the CDR3, the DNA is TGTGCCACCCGAGGGGCACCGGGCACTGAAGCTTTCTTT. This chain links TRBV6-6 with TRBJ1-1; D may be TRBD1 (5 bases). Germline V gene lookup returns CDR1 MNHNY and CDR2 SVGAGI (reference sequence). The CDR3 covers 13 residues. V lost 10 bases to trimming and J lost 4 bases, with 16 bases between them.

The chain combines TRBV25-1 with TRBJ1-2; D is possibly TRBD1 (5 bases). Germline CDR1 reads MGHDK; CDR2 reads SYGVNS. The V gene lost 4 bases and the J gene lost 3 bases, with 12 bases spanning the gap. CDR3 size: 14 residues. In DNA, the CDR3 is TGTGCCAGCAGTGGCCGGTCAGGGCACTATGGCTACACCTTC. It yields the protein CASSGRSGHYGYTF.

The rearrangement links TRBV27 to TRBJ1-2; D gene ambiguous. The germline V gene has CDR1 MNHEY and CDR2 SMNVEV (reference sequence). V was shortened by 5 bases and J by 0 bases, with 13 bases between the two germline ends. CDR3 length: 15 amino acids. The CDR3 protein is CASSPAAGANYGYTF. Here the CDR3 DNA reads TGTGCCAGCAGTCCCGCCGCGGGTGCTAACTATGGCTACACCTTC.

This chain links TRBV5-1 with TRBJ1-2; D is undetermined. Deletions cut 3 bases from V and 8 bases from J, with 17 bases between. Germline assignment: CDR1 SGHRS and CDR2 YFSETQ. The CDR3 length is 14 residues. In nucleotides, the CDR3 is TGCGCCAGCAGCTCCTGGTCGGGGTTCGGGGGCTACACCTTC. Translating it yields CASSSWSGFGGYTF.

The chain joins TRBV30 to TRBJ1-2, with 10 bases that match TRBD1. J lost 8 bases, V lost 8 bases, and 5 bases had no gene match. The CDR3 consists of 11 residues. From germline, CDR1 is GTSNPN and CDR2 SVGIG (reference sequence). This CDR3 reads CATTGGGGYTF. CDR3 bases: TGTGCCACGACAGGGGGCGGGGGCTACACCTTC.

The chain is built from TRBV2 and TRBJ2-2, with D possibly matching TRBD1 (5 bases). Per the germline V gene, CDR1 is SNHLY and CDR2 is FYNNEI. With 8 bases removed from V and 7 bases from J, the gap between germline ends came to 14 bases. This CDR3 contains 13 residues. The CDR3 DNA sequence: TGTGCCAGCCGAACTAAGGGGAACGGGGAGCTGTTTTTT. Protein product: CASRTKGNGELFF.

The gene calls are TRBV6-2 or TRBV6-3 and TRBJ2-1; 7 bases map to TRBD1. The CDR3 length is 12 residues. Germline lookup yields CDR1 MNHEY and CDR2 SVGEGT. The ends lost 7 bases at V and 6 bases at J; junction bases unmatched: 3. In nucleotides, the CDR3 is TGTGCCAGCAATTCAGGGGGCAATGAGCAGTTCTTC. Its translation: CASNSGGNEQFF.

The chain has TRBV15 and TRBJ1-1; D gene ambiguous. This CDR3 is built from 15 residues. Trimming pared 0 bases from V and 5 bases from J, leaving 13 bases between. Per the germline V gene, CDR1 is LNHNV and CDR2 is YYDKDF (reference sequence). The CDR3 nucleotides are TGTGCCACCAGCAGAGATCTCGGGATTGGTACTGAAGCTTTCTTT. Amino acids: CATSRDLGIGTEAFF. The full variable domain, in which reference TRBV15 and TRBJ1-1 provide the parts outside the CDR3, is DAMVIQNPRYQVTQFGKPVTLSCSQTLNHNVMYWYQQKSSQAPKLLFHYYDKDFNNEADTPDNFQSRRPNTSFCFLDIRSPGLGDTAMYLCATSRDLGIGTEAFFGQGTRLTVV.

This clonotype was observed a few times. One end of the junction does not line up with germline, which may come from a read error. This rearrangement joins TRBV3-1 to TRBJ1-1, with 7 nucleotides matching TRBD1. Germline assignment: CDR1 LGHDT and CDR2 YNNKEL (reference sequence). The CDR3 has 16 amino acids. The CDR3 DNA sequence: TGTGCCAGCAGTCAAGCGAAAGACAGGGAGGACACTGAAGCTTTCTTT. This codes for CASSQAKDREDTEAFF.